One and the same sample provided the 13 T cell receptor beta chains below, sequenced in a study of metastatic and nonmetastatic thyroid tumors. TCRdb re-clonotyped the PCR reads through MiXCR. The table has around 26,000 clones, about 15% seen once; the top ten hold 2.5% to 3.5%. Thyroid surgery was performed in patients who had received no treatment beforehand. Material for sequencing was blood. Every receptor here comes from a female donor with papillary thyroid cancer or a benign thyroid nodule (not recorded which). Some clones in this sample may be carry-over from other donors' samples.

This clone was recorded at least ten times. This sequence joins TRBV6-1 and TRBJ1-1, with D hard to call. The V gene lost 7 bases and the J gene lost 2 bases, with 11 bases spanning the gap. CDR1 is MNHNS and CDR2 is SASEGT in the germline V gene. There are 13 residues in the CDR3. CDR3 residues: CASTDRANTEAFF. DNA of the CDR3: TGTGCCAGCACCGACCGGGCCAACACTGAAGCTTTCTTT.

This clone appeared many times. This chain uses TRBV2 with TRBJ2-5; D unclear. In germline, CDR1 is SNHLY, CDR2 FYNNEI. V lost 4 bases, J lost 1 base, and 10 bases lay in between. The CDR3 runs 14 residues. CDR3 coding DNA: TGTGCCAGCAGTGTCGGCGGAACCCAAGAGACCCAGTACTTC. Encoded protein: CASSVGGTQETQYF.

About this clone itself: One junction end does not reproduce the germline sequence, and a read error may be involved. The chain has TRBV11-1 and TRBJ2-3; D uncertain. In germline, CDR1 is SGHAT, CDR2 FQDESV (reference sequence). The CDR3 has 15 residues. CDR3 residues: CASVARYRFTYTQYF. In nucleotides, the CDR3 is TGTGCCAGCGTAGCACGGTACAGATTCACATATACGCAGTATTTT.

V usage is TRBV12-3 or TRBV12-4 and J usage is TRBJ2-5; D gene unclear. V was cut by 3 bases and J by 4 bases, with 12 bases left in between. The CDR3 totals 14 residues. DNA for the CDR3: TGTGCCAGCAGTTTTGAGGATTTGGTAGAGACCCAGTACTTC. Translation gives CASSFEDLVETQYF.

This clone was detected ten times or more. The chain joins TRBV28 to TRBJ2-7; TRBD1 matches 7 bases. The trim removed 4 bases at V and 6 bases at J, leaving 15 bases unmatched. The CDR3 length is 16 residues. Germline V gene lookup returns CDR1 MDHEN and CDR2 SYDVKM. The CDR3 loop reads CASSSIDRARKSEQYF. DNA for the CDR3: TGTGCCAGCAGTTCCATTGACAGGGCAAGGAAAAGCGAGCAGTACTTC. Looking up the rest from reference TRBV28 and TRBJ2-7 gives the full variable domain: DVKVTQSSRYLVKRTGEKVFLECVQDMDHENMFWYRQDPGLGLRLIYFSYDVKMKEKGDIPEGYSVSREKKERFSLILESASTNQTSMYLCASSSIDRARKSEQYFGPGTRLTVT.

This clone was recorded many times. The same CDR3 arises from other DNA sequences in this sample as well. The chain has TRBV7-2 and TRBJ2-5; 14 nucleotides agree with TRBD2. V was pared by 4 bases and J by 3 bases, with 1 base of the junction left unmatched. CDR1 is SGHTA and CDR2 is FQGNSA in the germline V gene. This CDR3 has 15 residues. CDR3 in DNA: TGTGCCAGCAGCTCGGGACTAGCGGGAGAAGAGACCCAGTACTTC. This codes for CASSSGLAGEETQYF.

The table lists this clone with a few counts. CDR3 amino acids: CATRESSRSGNTIYF. The CDR3 bases are TGTGCCACCAGGGAGTCATCCCGCTCTGGAAACACCATATATTTT. V gene TRBV24-1 combines with J gene TRBJ1-3, with no clear D. V was clipped by 7 bases and J by 0 bases, with 12 bases between them. Germline V CDR1 and CDR2: KGHDR, SFDVKD. The CDR3 extends over 15 amino acids.

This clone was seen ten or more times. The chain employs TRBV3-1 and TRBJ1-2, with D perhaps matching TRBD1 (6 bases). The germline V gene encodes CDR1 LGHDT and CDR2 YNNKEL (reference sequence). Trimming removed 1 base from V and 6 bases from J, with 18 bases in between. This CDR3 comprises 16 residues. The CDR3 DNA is TGTGCCAGCAGCCAAGTCAGTATTGCAGGGGAGGATGGCTACACCTTC. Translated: CASSQVSIAGEDGYTF.

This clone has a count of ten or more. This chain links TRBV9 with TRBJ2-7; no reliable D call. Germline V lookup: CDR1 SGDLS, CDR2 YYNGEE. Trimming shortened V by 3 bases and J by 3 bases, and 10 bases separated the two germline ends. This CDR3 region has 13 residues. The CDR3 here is CASSAAPGYEQYF. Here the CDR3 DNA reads TGTGCCAGCAGCGCCGCCCCGGGCTACGAGCAGTACTTC. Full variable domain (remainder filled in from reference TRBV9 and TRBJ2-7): DSGVTQTPKHLITATGQRVTLRCSPRSGDLSVYWYQQSLDQGLQFLIQYYNGEERAKGNILERFSAQQFPDLHSELNLSSLELGDSALYFCASSAAPGYEQYFGPGTRLTVT.

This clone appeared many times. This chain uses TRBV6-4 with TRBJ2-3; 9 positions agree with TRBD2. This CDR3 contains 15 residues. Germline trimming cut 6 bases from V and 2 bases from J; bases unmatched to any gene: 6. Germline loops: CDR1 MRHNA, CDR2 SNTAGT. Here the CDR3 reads CASSSTSGTTDTQYF. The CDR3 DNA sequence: TGTGCCAGCAGCTCGACTAGCGGAACCACAGATACGCAGTATTTT.

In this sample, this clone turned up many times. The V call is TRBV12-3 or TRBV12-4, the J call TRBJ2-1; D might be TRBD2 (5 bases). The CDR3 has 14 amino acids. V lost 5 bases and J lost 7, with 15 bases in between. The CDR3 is CASSRVGATNEQFF. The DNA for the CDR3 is TGTGCCAGCAGTCGGGTGGGAGCGACTAATGAGCAGTTCTTC.

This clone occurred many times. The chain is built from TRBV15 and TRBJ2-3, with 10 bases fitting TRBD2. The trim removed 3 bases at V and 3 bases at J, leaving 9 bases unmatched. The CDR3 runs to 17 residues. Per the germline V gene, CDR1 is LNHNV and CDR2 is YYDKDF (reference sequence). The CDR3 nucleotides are TGTGCCACCAGCAGTCCTTCAGCGGGAGGGGGGACAGATACGCAGTATTTT. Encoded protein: CATSSPSAGGGTDTQYF.

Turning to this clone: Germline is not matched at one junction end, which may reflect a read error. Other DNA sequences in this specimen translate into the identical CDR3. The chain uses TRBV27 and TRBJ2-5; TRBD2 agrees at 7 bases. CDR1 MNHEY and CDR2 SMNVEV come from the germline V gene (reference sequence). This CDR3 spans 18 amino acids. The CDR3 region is CASSLLPDVASGIKTQYF. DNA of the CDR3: TGTGCCAGCAGTTTATTGCCCGACGTCGCCAGCGGGATAAAGACACAGTACTTC.